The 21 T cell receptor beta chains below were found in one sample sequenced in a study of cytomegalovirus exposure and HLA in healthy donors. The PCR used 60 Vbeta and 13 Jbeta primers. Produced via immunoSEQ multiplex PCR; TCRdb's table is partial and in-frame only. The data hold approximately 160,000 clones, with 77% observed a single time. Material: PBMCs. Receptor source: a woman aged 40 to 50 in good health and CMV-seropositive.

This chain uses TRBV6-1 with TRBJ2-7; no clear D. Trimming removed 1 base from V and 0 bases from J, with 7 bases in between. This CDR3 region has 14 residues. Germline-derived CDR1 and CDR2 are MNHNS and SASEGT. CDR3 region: CASSEGWASYEQYF. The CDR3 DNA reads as TGTGCCAGCAGTGAAGGATGGGCCTCCTACGAGCAGTACTTC.

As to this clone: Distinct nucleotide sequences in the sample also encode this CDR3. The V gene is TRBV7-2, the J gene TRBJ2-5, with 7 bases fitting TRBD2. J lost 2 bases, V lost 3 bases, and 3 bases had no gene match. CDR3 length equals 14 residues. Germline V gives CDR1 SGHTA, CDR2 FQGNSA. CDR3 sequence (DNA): TGTGCCAGCAGCTTCAGAGCGGGGCAAGAGACCCAGTACTTC. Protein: CASSFRAGQETQYF.

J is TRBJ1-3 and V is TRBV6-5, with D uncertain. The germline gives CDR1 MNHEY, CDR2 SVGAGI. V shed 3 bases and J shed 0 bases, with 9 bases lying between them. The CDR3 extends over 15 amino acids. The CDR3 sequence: CASSYREPSGNTIYF. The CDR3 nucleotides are TGTGCCAGCAGTTATCGGGAGCCCTCTGGAAACACCATATATTTT.

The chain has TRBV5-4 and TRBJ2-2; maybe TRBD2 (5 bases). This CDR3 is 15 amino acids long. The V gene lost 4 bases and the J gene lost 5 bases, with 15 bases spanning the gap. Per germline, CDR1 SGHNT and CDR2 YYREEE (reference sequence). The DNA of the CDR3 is TGTGCCAGCAGCCCCATGGTCCGAGGGACCGGGGAGCTGTTTTTT. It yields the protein CASSPMVRGTGELFF.

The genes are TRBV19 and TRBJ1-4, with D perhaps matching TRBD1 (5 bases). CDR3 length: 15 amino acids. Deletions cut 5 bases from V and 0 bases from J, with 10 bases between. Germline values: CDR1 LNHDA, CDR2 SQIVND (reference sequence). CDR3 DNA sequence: TGTGCCAGTAGTGCAGCAGGGTCAACTAATGAAAAACTGTTTTTT. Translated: CASSAAGSTNEKLFF.

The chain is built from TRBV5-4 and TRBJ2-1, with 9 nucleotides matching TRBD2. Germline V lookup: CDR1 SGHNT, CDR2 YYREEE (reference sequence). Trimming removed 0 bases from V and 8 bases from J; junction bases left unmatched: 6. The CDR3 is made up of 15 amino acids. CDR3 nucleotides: TGTGCCAGCAGCTTGGCTAGCGGGATTGGGGATGAGCAGTTCTTC. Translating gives CASSLASGIGDEQFF.

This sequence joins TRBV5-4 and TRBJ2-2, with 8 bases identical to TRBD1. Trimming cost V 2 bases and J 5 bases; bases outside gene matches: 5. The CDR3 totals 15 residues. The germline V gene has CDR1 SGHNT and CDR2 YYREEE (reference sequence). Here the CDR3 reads CASSFQGAGTGELFF. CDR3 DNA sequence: TGTGCCAGCAGCTTTCAGGGGGCGGGGACCGGGGAGCTGTTTTTT. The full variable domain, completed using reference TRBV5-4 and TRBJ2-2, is ETGVTQSPTHLIKTRGQQVTLRCSSQSGHNTVSWYQQALGQGPQFIFQYYREEENGRGNFPPRFSGLQFPNYSSELNVNALELDDSALYLCASSFQGAGTGELFFGEGSRLTVL.

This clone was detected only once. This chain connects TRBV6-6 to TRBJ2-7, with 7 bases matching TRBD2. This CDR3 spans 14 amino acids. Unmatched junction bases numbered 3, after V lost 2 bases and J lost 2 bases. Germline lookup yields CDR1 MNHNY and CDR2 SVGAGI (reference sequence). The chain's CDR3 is CASSYQGGAYEQYF. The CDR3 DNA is TGTGCCAGCAGTTACCAGGGAGGGGCCTACGAGCAGTACTTC.

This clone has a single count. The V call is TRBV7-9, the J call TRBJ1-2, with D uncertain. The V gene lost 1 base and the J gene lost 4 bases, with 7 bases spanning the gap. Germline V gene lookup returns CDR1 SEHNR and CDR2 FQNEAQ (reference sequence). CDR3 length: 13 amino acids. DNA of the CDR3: TGTGCCAGCAGCTTAGACGGTACCTATGGCTACACCTTC. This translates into CASSLDGTYGYTF. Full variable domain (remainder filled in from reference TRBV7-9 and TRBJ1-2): DTGVSQNPRHKITKRGQNVTFRCDPISEHNRLYWYRQTLGQGPEFLTYFQNEAQLEKSRLLSDRFSAERPKGSFSTLEIQRTEQGDSAMYLCASSLDGTYGYTFGSGTRLTVV.

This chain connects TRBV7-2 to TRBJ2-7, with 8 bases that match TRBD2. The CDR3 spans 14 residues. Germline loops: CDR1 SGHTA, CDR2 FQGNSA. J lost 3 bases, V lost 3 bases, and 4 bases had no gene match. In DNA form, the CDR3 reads TGTGCCAGCAGCTTCGGGGCGGGAGGCTACGAGCAGTACTTC. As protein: CASSFGAGGYEQYF.

As DNA, the CDR3 is TGTGCCAGCAGCGATGCCAGGAGGGGAGGATATCAGCCCCAGCATTTT. This translates into CASSDARRGGYQPQHF. The chain couples TRBV7-2 to TRBJ1-5; D is perhaps TRBD1 (5 bases). Trimming pared 5 bases from V and 5 bases from J, leaving 19 bases between. The CDR3 runs 16 residues. Germline V gene lookup returns CDR1 SGHTA and CDR2 FQGNSA.

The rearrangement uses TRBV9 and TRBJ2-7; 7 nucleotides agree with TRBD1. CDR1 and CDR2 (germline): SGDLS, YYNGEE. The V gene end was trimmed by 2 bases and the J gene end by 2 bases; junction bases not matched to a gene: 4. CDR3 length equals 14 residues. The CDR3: CASSVSGTAYEQYF. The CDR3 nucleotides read TGTGCCAGCAGCGTGTCCGGGACAGCCTACGAGCAGTACTTC. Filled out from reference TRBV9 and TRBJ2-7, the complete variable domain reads DSGVTQTPKHLITATGQRVTLRCSPRSGDLSVYWYQQSLDQGLQFLIQYYNGEERAKGNILERFSAQQFPDLHSELNLSSLELGDSALYFCASSVSGTAYEQYFGPGTRLTVT.

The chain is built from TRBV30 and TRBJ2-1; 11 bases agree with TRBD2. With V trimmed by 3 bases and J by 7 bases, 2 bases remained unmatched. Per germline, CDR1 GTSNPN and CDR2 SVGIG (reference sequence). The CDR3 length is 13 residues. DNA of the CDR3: TGTGCCTGGAGGTTAGCGGGGGGGAATGAGCAGTTCTTC. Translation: CAWRLAGGNEQFF.

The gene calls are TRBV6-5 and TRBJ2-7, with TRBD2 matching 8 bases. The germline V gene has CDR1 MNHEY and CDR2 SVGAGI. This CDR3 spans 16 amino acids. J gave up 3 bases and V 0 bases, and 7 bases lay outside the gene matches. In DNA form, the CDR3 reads TGTGCCAGCAGTTACTCGAAAGCGGGGGCCTTCTACGAGCAGTACTTC. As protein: CASSYSKAGAFYEQYF.

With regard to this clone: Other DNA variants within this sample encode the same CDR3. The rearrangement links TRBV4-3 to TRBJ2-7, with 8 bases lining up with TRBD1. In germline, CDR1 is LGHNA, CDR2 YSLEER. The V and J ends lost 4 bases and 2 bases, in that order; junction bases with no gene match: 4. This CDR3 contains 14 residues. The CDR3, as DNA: TGCGCCAGCAGCCGAGACAGGGGCCCCTACGAGCAGTACTTC. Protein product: CASSRDRGPYEQYF.

As DNA, the CDR3 is TGTGCCAGTAGTCTAGGGGCCCGACAGGGGTATAATTCACCCCTCCACTTT. Translating gives CASSLGARQGYNSPLHF. The chain recombines TRBV19 with TRBJ1-6; 8 nucleotides agree with TRBD1. The CDR3 is 17 residues long. CDR1 LNHDA and CDR2 SQIVND come from the germline V gene (reference sequence). V lost 5 bases and J lost 4; bases outside the gene matches: 10.

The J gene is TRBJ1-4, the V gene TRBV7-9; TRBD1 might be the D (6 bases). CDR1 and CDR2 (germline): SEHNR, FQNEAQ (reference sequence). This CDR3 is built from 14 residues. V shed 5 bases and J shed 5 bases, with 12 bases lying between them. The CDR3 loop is CASSEGHRNEKLFF. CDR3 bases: TGTGCCAGCAGCGAGGGACATCGGAATGAAAAACTGTTTTTT.

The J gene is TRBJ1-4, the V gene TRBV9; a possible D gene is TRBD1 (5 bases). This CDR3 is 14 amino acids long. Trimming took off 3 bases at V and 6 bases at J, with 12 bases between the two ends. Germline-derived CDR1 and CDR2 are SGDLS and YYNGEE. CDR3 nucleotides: TGTGCCAGCAGCGGCCAGGGAAGCGATGAAAAACTGTTTTTT. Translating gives CASSGQGSDEKLFF.

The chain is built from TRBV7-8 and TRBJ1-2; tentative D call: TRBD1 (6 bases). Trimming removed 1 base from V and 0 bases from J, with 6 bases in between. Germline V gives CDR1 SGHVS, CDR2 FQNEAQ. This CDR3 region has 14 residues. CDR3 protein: CASSLGTANYGYTF. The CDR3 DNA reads TGTGCCAGCAGCTTAGGGACAGCTAACTATGGCTACACCTTC.

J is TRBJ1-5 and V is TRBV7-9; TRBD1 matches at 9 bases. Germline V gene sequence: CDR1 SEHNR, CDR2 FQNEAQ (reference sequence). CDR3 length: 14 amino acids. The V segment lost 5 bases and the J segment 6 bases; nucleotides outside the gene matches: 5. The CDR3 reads CASSPGQGGQPQHF. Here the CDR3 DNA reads TGTGCCAGCAGCCCGGGACAGGGAGGTCAGCCCCAGCATTTT.

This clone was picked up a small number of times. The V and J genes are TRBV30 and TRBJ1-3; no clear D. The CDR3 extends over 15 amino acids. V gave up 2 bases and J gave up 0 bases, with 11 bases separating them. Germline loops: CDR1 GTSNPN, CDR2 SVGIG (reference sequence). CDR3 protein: CAWSREGSSGNTIYF. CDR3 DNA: TGTGCCTGGAGTCGGGAGGGATCCTCTGGAAACACCATATATTTT.